The 10 T cell receptor beta chains below all came from one sample that was sequenced in a study of blood T cell repertoires in COVID-19. Sequencing used immunoSEQ multiplex PCR; TCRdb keeps in-frame clones, though not all of them. This sample has around 260,000 clones, with approximately 85% found just once. The sample comprised PBMCs or T cells enriched from blood (not recorded which). These receptors all come from a woman aged 25-40 years who had recovered from COVID-19.

This clone is medium-sized within its sample. The chain carries TRBV7-7 and TRBJ2-2; possibly TRBD2 for D (6 bases). Germline values: CDR1 SSHAT, CDR2 FNYEAQ (reference sequence). This CDR3 is built from 16 residues. Trimming took off 5 bases at V and 5 bases at J, with 18 bases between the two ends. The CDR3 DNA follows: TGTGCCAGCAGCCCGGGCCGACTAGTGGCGACCGGGGAGCTGTTTTTT. Residues: CASSPGRLVATGELFF.

The V gene is TRBV5-1, the J gene TRBJ2-1; 12 bases align to TRBD2. V trimming: 4 bases; J trimming: 4 bases; junction bases outside the gene matches: 12. Germline V CDR1 and CDR2: SGHRS, YFSETQ. This CDR3 has 18 amino acids. For the CDR3, the DNA is TGCGCCAGCAGCGTGCAAAGGCTACTAGCGGGGGGATACAATGAGCAGTTCTTC. This sequence encodes CASSVQRLLAGGYNEQFF.

V gene TRBV5-1 combines with J gene TRBJ2-1; 10 bases align to TRBD2. V gave up 0 bases and J gave up 6 bases; unmatched junction bases: 9. Germline loops: CDR1 SGHRS, CDR2 YFSETQ. The CDR3 is made up of 17 amino acids. This CDR3 is CASSLVSLAGARNEQFF. The CDR3 region has the DNA TGCGCCAGCAGCTTGGTTAGCCTAGCGGGAGCTCGCAATGAGCAGTTCTTC.

The chain is built from TRBV7-8 and TRBJ1-1; TRBD1 is a possible D gene (5 bases). Trimming removed 4 bases at V and 0 bases at J, with 12 bases between. The length of the CDR3 is 15 residues. Germline CDR1 is SGHVS and CDR2 is FQNEAQ. CDR3 nucleotides: TGTGCCAGCAGCTCGGGACTGAACATGAACACTGAAGCTTTCTTT. Translating it yields CASSSGLNMNTEAFF.

This clone was seen a single time. This chain links TRBV15 with TRBJ1-2; tentative D call: TRBD1 (5 bases). The CDR3 is 14 residues long. CDR1 is LNHNV, CDR2 YYDKDF, per germline (reference sequence). Trimming left V 6 bases short and J 6 bases short, with 17 bases between. The CDR3 here is CATRLNAGLDGYTF. The CDR3 region has the DNA TGTGCCACCAGACTTAACGCAGGGCTCGATGGCTACACCTTC. The full variable domain, completed using reference TRBV15 and TRBJ1-2, is DAMVIQNPRYQVTQFGKPVTLSCSQTLNHNVMYWYQQKSSQAPKLLFHYYDKDFNNEADTPDNFQSRRPNTSFCFLDIRSPGLGDTAMYLCATRLNAGLDGYTFGSGTRLTVV.

V usage is TRBV5-8 and J usage is TRBJ1-2; tentative D call: TRBD1 (6 bases). Trimming removed 1 base at V and 0 bases at J, with 13 bases between. There are 16 residues in the CDR3. Germline values: CDR1 SGHTS, CDR2 YDEGEE. CDR3 DNA sequence: TGTGCCAGCAGCTTGCACAGGGAGAGGGCTAACTATGGCTACACCTTC. Its translation is CASSLHRERANYGYTF. Complete variable domain (other parts from reference TRBV5-8 and TRBJ1-2): EAGVTQSPTHLIKTRGQQATLRCSPISGHTSVYWYQQALGLGLQFLLWYDEGEERNRGNFPPRFSGRQFPNYSSELNVNALELEDSALYLCASSLHRERANYGYTFGSGTRLTVV.

This clone showed up many times. The chain employs TRBV4-2 and TRBJ1-6, with 8 bases aligning to TRBD1. The ends lost 0 bases at V and 9 bases at J; junction bases unmatched: 4. This CDR3 is built from 15 residues. Germline V gene lookup returns CDR1 LGHNA and CDR2 YNFKEQ. DNA for the CDR3: TGTGCCAGCAGCCAAGAGCAGGGGGCCGGTTCACCCCTCCACTTT. Its translation: CASSQEQGAGSPLHF.

V is TRBV5-5 and J is TRBJ2-4; 9 nucleotides line up with TRBD1. CDR1 is SGHKS, CDR2 YYEKEE, per germline (reference sequence). This CDR3 region has 14 residues. V shed 0 bases, J shed 13 bases, and the junction held 8 bases outside the gene matches. CDR3 nucleotide sequence: TGTGCCAGCAGCTTGGAACCCGGGACAGGGTTCCAGTACTTC. Its translation is CASSLEPGTGFQYF. Supplemented by reference TRBV5-5 and TRBJ2-4, the full variable domain reads DAGVTQSPTHLIKTRGQQVTLRCSPISGHKSVSWYQQVLGQGPQFIFQYYEKEERGRGNFPDRFSARQFPNYSSELNVNALLLGDSALYLCASSLEPGTGFQYFGAGTRLSVL.

The chain employs TRBV27 and TRBJ1-1, with D possibly being TRBD1 (5 bases). In germline, CDR1 is MNHEY, CDR2 SMNVEV (reference sequence). Trimming stripped 2 bases from V and 4 bases from J, with 8 bases between. The CDR3 is made up of 13 amino acids. CDR3 residues: CASSLNGGTEAFF. Here the CDR3 DNA reads TGTGCCAGCAGTTTAAACGGGGGCACTGAAGCTTTCTTT.

This chain uses TRBV6-1 with TRBJ2-5; TRBD1 agrees at 7 bases. The V and J ends lost 3 bases and 2 bases, in that order; junction bases with no gene match: 9. The CDR3 spans 16 residues. The germline gives CDR1 MNHNS, CDR2 SASEGT. DNA of the CDR3: TGTGCCAGCAGTGATCCGATACAGGGGTGGCAAGAGACCCAGTACTTC. Translating it yields CASSDPIQGWQETQYF.